This T cell receptor (beta chain) was obtained from a study of CD8+ T cells in alopecia areata. Overall study findings and caveats: Sequencing of scalp samples also captures resident alphabeta T cells of normal skin. Higher clonality and more expanded CD8+ clones appeared in lesional than normal scalp.

Extracted RNA was reverse transcribed, and the resulting cDNA served as sequencing template. Only in-frame clones appear in the TCRdb table, and some are missing; sequencing was by immunoSEQ multiplex PCR. Of roughly 250,000 clones listed, 65% to 70% are singletons. Germline V gives CDR1 ENHRY, CDR2 SYGVKD. The V and J ends lost 3 bases and 10 bases respectively, with 10 bases between them. This CDR3 has 13 residues. Details on this clone: Its antigen remains unknown.

The chain has TRBV10-3 and TRBJ1-6, with D tentatively TRBD1 (5 bases). The clonotype comes from a human donor with alopecia areata. The source was CD4+ T cells sorted from blood, collected at week 0. In DNA, the CDR3 is TGTGCCATCAGTGACAGGGACCTATCACCCCTCCACTTT. This codes for CAISDRDLSPLHF.